This T cell receptor beta chain was profiled in a study of T cells after posttransplantation cyclophosphamide. Sequencing used immunoSEQ multiplex PCR; TCRdb keeps in-frame clones, though not all of them. Sampling found 30,000 to 45,000 clones, none seen once. This clone was counted ten times or more. Antigen unknown. Overall study results and limits: Later blood repertoires were often dominated by clones from the donor CD8+ memory compartment. After PTCy, TRB diversity resembled that of CNI/methotrexate controls.

The V gene lost 6 bases and the J gene lost 7 bases, with 18 bases spanning the gap. The length of the CDR3 is 15 residues. The germline gives CDR1 MNHNS, CDR2 SASEGT. This sequence originates from a girl aged 10 to 17 in good health, CMV-negative, and a related stem cell transplant donor. V gene TRBV6-1 combines with J gene TRBJ1-4; possibly TRBD1 for D (5 bases). Material for sequencing was PBMCs. The CDR3 DNA reads as TGTGCCAGCAGCCTCGAGGGTGGGGGGGGTGAAAAACTGTTTTTT. Its protein product is CASSLEGGGGEKLFF.